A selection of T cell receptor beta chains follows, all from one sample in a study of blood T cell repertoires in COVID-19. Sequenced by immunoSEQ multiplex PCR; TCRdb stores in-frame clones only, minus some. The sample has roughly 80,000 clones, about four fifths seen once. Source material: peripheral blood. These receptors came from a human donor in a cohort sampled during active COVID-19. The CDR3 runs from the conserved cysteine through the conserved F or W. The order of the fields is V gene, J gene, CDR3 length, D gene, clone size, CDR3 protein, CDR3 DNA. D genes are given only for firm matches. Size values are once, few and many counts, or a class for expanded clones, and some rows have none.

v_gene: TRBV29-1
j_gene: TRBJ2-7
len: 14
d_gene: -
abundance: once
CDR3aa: CSVVAGQTTYEQYF
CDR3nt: TGCAGCGTTGTTGCGGGACAGACCACCTACGAGCAGTACTTC

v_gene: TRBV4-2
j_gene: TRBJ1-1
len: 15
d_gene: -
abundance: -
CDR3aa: CASSQDREERTEAFF
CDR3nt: TGTGCCAGCAGCCAAGATCGGGAGGAGCGTACTGAAGCTTTCTTT

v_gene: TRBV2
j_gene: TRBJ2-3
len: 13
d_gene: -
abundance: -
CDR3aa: CASSDGATDTQYF
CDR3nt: TGTGCCAGCAGTGATGGGGCCACAGATACGCAGTATTTT

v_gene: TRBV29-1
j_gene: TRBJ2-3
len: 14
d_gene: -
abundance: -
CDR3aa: CSATGPGATDTQYF
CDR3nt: TGCAGCGCCACTGGGCCTGGGGCCACAGATACGCAGTATTTT

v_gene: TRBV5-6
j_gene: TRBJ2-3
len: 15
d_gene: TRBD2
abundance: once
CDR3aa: CASSRTSGRADTQYF
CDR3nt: TGTGCCAGCAGCCGGACTAGCGGGAGAGCAGATACGCAGTATTTT

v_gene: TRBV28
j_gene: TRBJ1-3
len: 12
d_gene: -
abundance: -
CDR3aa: CASSSSRDWATF
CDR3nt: TGTGCCAGCAGTTCGTCCCGGGACTGGGCTACTTTT

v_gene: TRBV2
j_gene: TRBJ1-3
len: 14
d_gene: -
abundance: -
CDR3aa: CASSGSSGGNTIYF
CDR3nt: TGTGCCAGCAGTGGTAGCTCGGGAGGAAACACCATATATTTT

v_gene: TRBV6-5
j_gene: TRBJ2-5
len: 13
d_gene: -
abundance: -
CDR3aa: CASSIGTRETQYF
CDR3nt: TGTGCCAGCAGTATAGGGACAAGAGAGACCCAGTACTTC

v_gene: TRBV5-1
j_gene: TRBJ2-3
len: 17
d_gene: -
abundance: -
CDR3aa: CASSPPPGKGSTDTQYF
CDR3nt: TGCGCCAGCAGCCCCCCTCCGGGGAAGGGAAGCACAGATACGCAGTATTTT

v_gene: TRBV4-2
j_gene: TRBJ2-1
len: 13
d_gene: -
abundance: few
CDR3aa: CASSQEGGNEQFF
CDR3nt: TGTGCCAGCAGCCAAGAGGGGGGCAATGAGCAGTTCTTC

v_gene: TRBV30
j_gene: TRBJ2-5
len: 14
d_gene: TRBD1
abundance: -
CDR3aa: CAWSTTGGDETQYF
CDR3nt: TGTGCCTGGAGTACGACAGGGGGCGATGAGACCCAGTACTTC

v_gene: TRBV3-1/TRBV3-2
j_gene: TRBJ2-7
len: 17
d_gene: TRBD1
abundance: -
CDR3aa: CASSHLYRTGYSYEQYF
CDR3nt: TGTGCCAGCAGCCACCTTTATCGGACAGGCTACTCCTACGAGCAGTACTTC

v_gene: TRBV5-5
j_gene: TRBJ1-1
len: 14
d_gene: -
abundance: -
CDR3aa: CASSLEGFGTEAFF
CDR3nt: TGTGCCAGCAGCTTGGAGGGGTTTGGCACTGAAGCTTTCTTT

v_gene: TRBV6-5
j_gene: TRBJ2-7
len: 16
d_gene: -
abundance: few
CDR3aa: CASSYHQGASPSEQYF
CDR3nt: TGTGCCAGCAGTTATCATCAAGGGGCCTCCCCCAGCGAGCAGTACTTC

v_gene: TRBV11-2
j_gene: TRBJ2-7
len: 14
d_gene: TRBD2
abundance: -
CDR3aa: CASRETGTRGEQYF
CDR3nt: TGTGCCAGCAGGGAAACCGGGACTAGGGGGGAGCAGTACTTC

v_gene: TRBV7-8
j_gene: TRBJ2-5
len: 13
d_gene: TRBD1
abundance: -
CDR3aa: CASSSQGQETQYF
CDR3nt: TGTGCCAGCAGCTCACAGGGGCAAGAGACCCAGTACTTC